This record looks at one TCR beta chain sequence and its context. The antigen is undetermined. Being one base from a much bigger clone, this may be a read error. The lymph nodes were axillary draining lymph nodes from breast cancer patients. Germline CDR1 and CDR2: LNHDA and SQIVND (reference sequence). V lost 5 bases and J 8 bases, leaving 21 bases between the germline ends. The length of the CDR3 is 15 residues. TCRdb called the multiplex PCR reads again in MiXCR, with one record for every CDR3 protein. The table records 70,000 to 95,000 distinct CDR3 sequences, about 20% of them present only once. This sample stems from a study of breast tumors, draining lymph nodes, adjacent tissues. Notes on the study in general: Tumor repertoires ranked between lymph nodes and nontumor tissue in diversity, with V and J gene preferences. Luminal-like breast cancer showed significantly higher tumor–nontumor repertoire similarity than basal-like.

The receptor was isolated from a female donor with breast cancer. Some clones in this sample may be carry-over from other donors' samples. The V call is TRBV19, the J call TRBJ1-2; D not certain. Input material: axillary lymph node tissue. The DNA of the CDR3 is TGTGCCAGTAGTGTTGAACGGGCGGACCTCATAGGCTACACCTTC. Amino acids: CASSVERADLIGYTF.